Below, 29 T cell receptor beta chains from the same sample are listed, as sequenced in a study of glioma-infiltrating T cells after dendritic cell vaccination (TCRdb year 2016). Preparation of the library involved the immunoSEQ multiplex PCR assay. The table was pulled from immuneACCESS by TCRdb, which kept in-frame rearrangements only. Such tables lose some clones; where checked, under half of the loss comes from unresolved V genes, and the rest has no known cause. The sample table contains 55,000 to 75,000 clones; only one count was recorded for around 81% of them. In total, the top ten clones hold 7.9% of the sample. Sequencing was performed on blood, taken before dendritic cell vaccination. The receptors here all came from a human donor with glioblastoma.

The J gene is TRBJ1-1, the V gene TRBV6-6; perhaps TRBD1 as D (5 bases). CDR3 size: 15 residues. V was clipped by 0 bases and J by 0 bases, with 8 bases between them. Germline V lookup: CDR1 MNHNY, CDR2 SVGAGI (reference sequence). CDR3 DNA sequence: TGTGCCAGCAGTTACTCGGGACTTGTGAACACTGAAGCTTTCTTT. It codes for CASSYSGLVNTEAFF.

The CDR3 loop reads CASRSGSSGGELFF. CDR3 coding DNA: TGTGCCAGCAGGAGTGGGTCCTCAGGCGGGGAGCTGTTTTTT. The J gene is TRBJ2-2, the V gene TRBV2; unclear D gene. V lost 6 bases, J lost 7 bases, and 15 bases lay in between. Germline V CDR1 and CDR2: SNHLY, FYNNEI. This CDR3 is 14 amino acids long.

V gene TRBV5-4 combines with J gene TRBJ2-2, with a weak D call TRBD2 (6 bases). Per the germline V gene, CDR1 is SGHNT and CDR2 is YYREEE (reference sequence). This CDR3 has 17 residues. V dropped 0 bases and J dropped 5 bases, with 17 bases sitting between them. CDR3 residues: CASSLAGSSGWTGELFF. DNA of the CDR3: TGTGCCAGCAGCTTGGCAGGGAGTAGCGGTTGGACCGGGGAGCTGTTTTTT.

The chain joins TRBV4-1 to TRBJ1-4, with a tentative D call TRBD1 (6 bases). In germline, CDR1 is MGHRA, CDR2 YSYEKL. The ends were cut back, 4 bases at V and 2 bases at J, with 14 bases in the middle. This CDR3 spans 16 amino acids. For the CDR3, the DNA is TGCGCCAGCAGCCCGCCCCCGGACAGCACTAATGAAAAACTGTTTTTT. Encoded protein: CASSPPPDSTNEKLFF.

The DNA of the CDR3 is TGTGCCAGCAGTGAATTGAAGGGGCCAGATACGCAGTATTTT. The encoded protein is CASSELKGPDTQYF. This chain joins TRBV25-1 and TRBJ2-3; possible D gene TRBD1, 5 bases. The CDR3 runs 14 residues. Germline CDR1 is MGHDK and CDR2 is SYGVNS. Trimming took off 1 base at V and 4 bases at J, with 9 bases between the two ends.

The chain carries TRBV6-5 and TRBJ1-2; the match to TRBD1 covers 7 bases. The J segment lost 8 bases and the V segment lost 7 bases, leaving 10 bases of the junction unmatched. Per the germline V gene, CDR1 is MNHEY and CDR2 is SVGAGI. The CDR3 runs to 13 residues. Here the CDR3 reads CASTPSGGQGYTF. The CDR3, as DNA: TGTGCCAGCACGCCTTCAGGGGGTCAAGGCTACACCTTC.

The chain recombines TRBV5-8 with TRBJ2-3; weak D call: TRBD1 (6 bases). The CDR3 covers 16 residues. The germline V gene has CDR1 SGHTS and CDR2 YDEGEE. V shed 0 bases and J shed 1 base, with 12 bases lying between them. DNA of the CDR3: TGTGCCAGCAGCTTGGGGGGGCAGGGCGGCACAGATACGCAGTATTTT. It is translated as CASSLGGQGGTDTQYF.

The genes are TRBV5-4 and TRBJ1-1; D is perhaps TRBD1 (6 bases). V was trimmed by 1 base and J by 3 bases, leaving 7 bases between them. CDR1 SGHNT and CDR2 YYREEE come from the germline V gene (reference sequence). This CDR3 has 13 amino acids. CDR3 region: CASSLPGDTEAFF. The DNA of the CDR3 is TGTGCCAGCAGCTTGCCAGGGGACACTGAAGCTTTCTTT.

V usage is TRBV2 and J usage is TRBJ2-3; weak D call: TRBD1 (7 bases). This CDR3 region has 16 residues. V lost 6 bases and J 1 base, leaving 17 bases between the germline ends. The germline CDR1 and CDR2 sequences are SNHLY and FYNNEI. CDR3 nucleotides: TGTGCCAGCAGACCTGACAGGGAGGTTGGCACAGATACGCAGTATTTT. This gives the protein CASRPDREVGTDTQYF.

Only a few counts were recorded for this clone. J is TRBJ1-1 and V is TRBV2, with TRBD1 matching over 7 bases. The CDR3 has 13 amino acids. The J segment lost 6 bases and the V segment lost 6 bases, leaving 7 bases of the junction unmatched. Germline CDR1 reads SNHLY; CDR2 reads FYNNEI. CDR3 DNA: TGTGCCAGCAGAGACAGGGAAGTCTCTGAAGCTTTCTTT. Translating it yields CASRDREVSEAFF.

This clone was seen just once. The chain couples TRBV5-1 to TRBJ1-6; 12 bases map to TRBD1. The J segment lost 10 bases and the V segment lost 4 bases, leaving 12 bases of the junction unmatched. Germline lookup yields CDR1 SGHRS and CDR2 YFSETQ. The CDR3 runs to 17 residues. The CDR3 loop reads CASSSLPGQGAGSPLHF. The CDR3 DNA follows: TGCGCCAGCAGCAGCTTACCGGGACAGGGGGCCGGATCACCCCTCCACTTT.

The chain recombines TRBV6-1 with TRBJ1-1; D call uncertain. The V gene's germline CDR1 is MNHNS and CDR2 SASEGT. The CDR3 runs to 13 residues. Trimming removed 1 base at V and 11 bases at J, with 14 bases between. The CDR3 DNA sequence: TGTGCCAGCAGTGAAGAGGAGAGGTTCCGGGCTTTCTTT. Translation: CASSEEERFRAFF.

The chain combines TRBV19 with TRBJ1-5, with TRBD1 identical over 8 bases. The ends lost 5 bases at V and 5 bases at J; junction bases unmatched: 5. The CDR3 length is 14 residues. Per the germline V gene, CDR1 is LNHDA and CDR2 is SQIVND (reference sequence). CDR3 region: CASSVTGGDQPQHF. The CDR3 DNA follows: TGTGCCAGTAGTGTTACAGGGGGGGATCAGCCCCAGCATTTT.

V is TRBV6-5 and J is TRBJ2-5, with TRBD1 matching 8 bases. The CDR3 is made up of 16 amino acids. Germline CDR1 reads MNHEY; CDR2 reads SVGAGI. After removal of 4 bases from V and 7 bases from J, the junction contained 14 bases not matched to a gene. The CDR3 DNA reads as TGTGCCAGCAGTTCCGGCCAGGGGGCGTTCGGGGGGACCCAGTACTTC. The encoded protein is CASSSGQGAFGGTQYF.

The V and J genes are TRBV6-5 and TRBJ2-2; D is uncertain. Looked up from germline, CDR1 is MNHEY and CDR2 is SVGAGI. There are 15 residues in the CDR3. V lost 5 bases and J 0 bases, leaving 10 bases between the germline ends. The CDR3 nucleotides read TGTGCCAGCAGTAGATATGACTCGAACACCGGGGAGCTGTTTTTT. Translation gives CASSRYDSNTGELFF.

In nucleotides, the CDR3 is TGCGCCAGCAGCTTGGCCGGGACAGCTCCCTACGAGCAGTACTTC. It specifies CASSLAGTAPYEQYF. The chain has TRBV5-1 and TRBJ2-7; 7 positions agree with TRBD1. V gave up 0 bases and J gave up 2 bases; unmatched junction bases: 5. The CDR3 extends over 15 amino acids. Per germline, CDR1 SGHRS and CDR2 YFSETQ.

This clone appeared once. This sequence joins TRBV7-2 and TRBJ2-3, with 10 bases identical to TRBD2. Per germline, CDR1 SGHTA and CDR2 FQGNSA. Trimming cost V 2 bases and J 5 bases; bases outside gene matches: 13. The CDR3 length is 18 residues. The CDR3 nucleotides are TGTGCCAGCAGCTTACGGGAGCAGCGGGGGGGCCGTGGAGATACGCAGTATTTT. Encoded protein: CASSLREQRGGRGDTQYF.

This clone was picked up a small number of times. The V and J genes are TRBV15 and TRBJ2-1; TRBD2 might be the D (5 bases). The CDR3 covers 17 residues. Trimming cost V 0 bases and J 4 bases, with 16 bases left between them. Germline V CDR1 and CDR2: LNHNV, YYDKDF (reference sequence). The CDR3: CATSREEDGEKYNEQFF. Here the CDR3 DNA reads TGTGCCACCAGCAGAGAAGAGGACGGGGAGAAATACAATGAGCAGTTCTTC.

The chain couples TRBV9 to TRBJ2-5; 12 nucleotides line up with TRBD2. CDR1 is SGDLS, CDR2 YYNGEE, per germline. This CDR3 is built from 15 residues. V lost 3 bases, J lost 5 bases, and 5 bases stayed unmatched. DNA for the CDR3: TGTGCCAGCAGCGCGACTAGCGGGGGCTGGGAGACCCAGTACTTC. Its protein product is CASSATSGGWETQYF.

V usage is TRBV2 and J usage is TRBJ1-5, with 7 bases fitting TRBD1. V dropped 2 bases and J dropped 6; count of bases not matched to a gene: 7. CDR3 length: 15 residues. The germline CDR1 and CDR2 sequences are SNHLY and FYNNEI. CDR3 sequence: CASSESGRGTQPQHF. The CDR3 DNA sequence: TGTGCCAGCAGTGAAAGTGGCAGGGGGACTCAGCCCCAGCATTTT. The entire variable domain, with the rest obtained from reference TRBV2 and TRBJ1-5, is as follows: EPEVTQTPSHQVTQMGQEVILRCVPISNHLYFYWYRQILGQKVEFLVSFYNNEISEKSEIFDDQFSVERPDGSNFTLKIRSTKLEDSAMYFCASSESGRGTQPQHFGDGTRLSIL.

The chain combines TRBV7-9 with TRBJ2-3; 8 bases line up with TRBD2. The CDR3 loop spans 14 amino acids. V shed 5 bases and J 2 bases; nucleotides not matched to a gene: 3. Germline V gene data show CDR1 as SEHNR and CDR2 as FQNEAQ (reference sequence). For the CDR3, the DNA is TGTGCCAGCAGCCCTAGCGGGCACACAGATACGCAGTATTTT. The encoded protein is CASSPSGHTDTQYF.

With respect to this clone: In this CDR3 the conserved last residue, phenylalanine or tryptophan, is missing, so a read error is likely. It is unclear where the CDR3 begins or ends on the DNA, so no DNA is shown, and the CDR3 is as TCRdb lists it. The V and J genes are TRBV5-1 and TRBJ1-2; the D call of TRBD1 is as the table states it, not checked on the DNA. The CDR3 is made up of 14 amino acids, end residues included. Germline V gene data show CDR1 as SGHRS and CDR2 as YFSETQ. This chain's CDR3 is CASSPSTGTGSKSV.

The rearrangement links TRBV2 to TRBJ1-2; D is uncertain. Germline V lookup: CDR1 SNHLY, CDR2 FYNNEI. Trimming cost V 4 bases and J 1 base, with 10 bases left between them. The CDR3 runs 14 residues. In nucleotides, the CDR3 is TGTGCCAGCAGTGTCCCGGGTGGTAACTATGGCTACACCTTC. This encodes CASSVPGGNYGYTF.

The V and J genes are TRBV30 and TRBJ1-1; D uncertain. Germline CDR1 reads GTSNPN; CDR2 reads SVGIG (reference sequence). Deletions cut 0 bases from V and 1 base from J, with 6 bases between. CDR3 length equals 13 residues. The CDR3 here is CAWSVSENTEAFF. In nucleotides, the CDR3 is TGTGCCTGGAGTGTCTCAGAGAACACTGAAGCTTTCTTT.

The chain joins TRBV5-5 to TRBJ1-1; D is possibly TRBD1 (5 bases). Per germline, CDR1 SGHKS and CDR2 YYEKEE (reference sequence). V lost 0 bases to trimming and J lost 11 bases, with 20 bases between them. This CDR3 comprises 15 residues. The CDR3 reads CASSLGPGGGVFAFF. The CDR3 region has the DNA TGTGCCAGCAGCTTGGGCCCCGGAGGAGGGGTTTTTGCTTTCTTT.

The V gene is TRBV5-1, the J gene TRBJ1-2, with a weak D call TRBD1 (5 bases). The CDR3 loop spans 14 amino acids. Germline V gene lookup returns CDR1 SGHRS and CDR2 YFSETQ. The V gene lost 0 bases and the J gene lost 3 bases, with 9 bases spanning the gap. The CDR3 region has the DNA TGCGCCAGCAGCTTGGACGGAGGGGACTATGGCTACACCTTC. Amino acids: CASSLDGGDYGYTF.

CDR3 loop: CASARDSDTGELFF. CDR3 coding DNA: TGTGCCAGCGCCCGGGACAGCGATACCGGGGAGCTGTTTTTT. The chain links TRBV2 to TRBJ2-2; 7 bases are a match to TRBD1. The CDR3 covers 14 residues. With 8 bases clipped from V and 5 bases from J, the junction kept 8 bases outside the gene matches. Germline CDR1 and CDR2: SNHLY and FYNNEI. The full variable domain, rest sourced from reference TRBV2 and TRBJ2-2, is EPEVTQTPSHQVTQMGQEVILRCVPISNHLYFYWYRQILGQKVEFLVSFYNNEISEKSEIFDDQFSVERPDGSNFTLKIRSTKLEDSAMYFCASARDSDTGELFFGEGSRLTVL.

This chain uses TRBV19 with TRBJ2-7; D might be TRBD1 (5 bases). Deletions cut 1 base from V and 0 bases from J, with 10 bases between. The CDR3 extends over 15 amino acids. Germline CDR1 and CDR2: LNHDA and SQIVND (reference sequence). CDR3 sequence reads: CASSIGGKSSYEQYF. The DNA for the CDR3 is TGTGCCAGTAGTATAGGGGGCAAGAGCTCCTACGAGCAGTACTTC.

This sequence joins TRBV4-2 and TRBJ2-7; TRBD2 agrees at 11 bases. The CDR3 loop spans 18 amino acids. Losses at the gene ends were 4 bases for V and 4 bases for J; bases not matched to a gene: 15. The germline V gene encodes CDR1 LGHNA and CDR2 YNFKEQ. CDR3 DNA: TGTGCCAGCAGCCGCCTAGATCCGGGGCTAGCGGGGGGTTACGAGCAGTACTTC. This codes for CASSRLDPGLAGGYEQYF.